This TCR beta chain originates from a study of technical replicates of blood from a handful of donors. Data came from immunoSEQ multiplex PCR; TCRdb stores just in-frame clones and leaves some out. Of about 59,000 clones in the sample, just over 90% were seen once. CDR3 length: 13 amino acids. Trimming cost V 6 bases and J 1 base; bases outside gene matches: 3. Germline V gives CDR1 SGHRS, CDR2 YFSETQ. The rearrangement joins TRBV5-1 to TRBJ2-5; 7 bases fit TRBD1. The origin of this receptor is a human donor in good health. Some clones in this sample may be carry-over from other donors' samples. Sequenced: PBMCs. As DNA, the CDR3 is TGCGCCAGCACCACAGGGGTCCAAGAGACCCAGTACTTC. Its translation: CASTTGVQETQYF.